These 20 T cell receptor beta chains originate from one sample sequenced in a study of a mutant IDH1 vaccine in newly diagnosed glioma. Time point given: week 47, end of study. Vaccination used 300 ug of mutant IDH1 20-mer peptide per dose, with topical imiquimod. The antigens for these receptors are not known. Sequencing used immunoSEQ multiplex PCR; TCRdb keeps in-frame clones, though not all of them. Seen here are around 61,000 clones, approximately 71% observed once, and the top ten hold around 5%. This specimen was PBMCs, taken from a glioma patient whose treatment included an IDH1 peptide vaccine. These TCRs come from a man between 50 and 59 years old with glioma.

This clone came up a few times. The rearrangement links TRBV5-4 to TRBJ1-5; D is unresolved. The V gene's germline CDR1 is SGHNT and CDR2 YYREEE (reference sequence). CDR3 length equals 14 residues. V shed 4 bases and J shed 3 bases, with 11 bases lying between them. CDR3 DNA sequence: TGTGCCAGCAGCGCAGAGCCTTACAATCAGCCCCAGCATTTT. This codes for CASSAEPYNQPQHF.

V and J are TRBV30 and TRBJ1-2; unclear D gene. Germline V gene data show CDR1 as GTSNPN and CDR2 as SVGIG (reference sequence). The CDR3 consists of 13 residues. Trimming left V 5 bases short and J 6 bases short, with 16 bases between. The CDR3 sequence: CAWELRDTNGYTF. In DNA, the CDR3 is TGTGCCTGGGAACTACGGGATACGAATGGCTACACCTTC.

The rearrangement links TRBV7-9 to TRBJ2-5; TRBD2 is a possible D gene (5 bases). CDR1 and CDR2 from the germline V gene are SEHNR and FQNEAQ (reference sequence). The CDR3 sequence is 16 residues long. V was cut by 1 base and J by 2 bases, with 14 bases left in between. CDR3 amino acids: CASSLDGGLAQETQYF. DNA for the CDR3: TGTGCCAGCAGCTTAGACGGCGGGCTGGCACAAGAGACCCAGTACTTC.

The rearrangement uses TRBV18 and TRBJ2-7; D might be TRBD1 or TRBD2, each matching 5 bases. The V and J ends lost 0 bases and 4 bases respectively, with 7 bases between them. This CDR3 spans 13 amino acids. CDR1 is KGHSH, CDR2 LQKENI, per germline. This CDR3 is CASSPPGTYEQYF. The CDR3 DNA is TGTGCCAGCTCACCACCAGGGACGTACGAGCAGTACTTC.

The chain joins TRBV6-6 to TRBJ2-7; 12 bases map to TRBD2. From germline, CDR1 is MNHNY and CDR2 SVGAGI (reference sequence). The CDR3 extends over 15 amino acids. Unmatched junction bases numbered 8, after V lost 5 bases and J lost 6 bases. The CDR3 bases are TGTGCCAGCAGTCGGGACCTAGCGGGGGGGCGCGAGCAGTACTTC. It yields the protein CASSRDLAGGREQYF.

The rearrangement links TRBV30 to TRBJ1-2, with TRBD1 identical over 7 bases. J lost 2 bases, V lost 4 bases, and 13 bases had no gene match. This CDR3 contains 16 residues. Germline V lookup: CDR1 GTSNPN, CDR2 SVGIG (reference sequence). The DNA of the CDR3 is TGTGCCTGGACCATAGGGGGCGGTGGGGGGAACTATGGCTACACCTTC. Encoded protein: CAWTIGGGGGNYGYTF.

V usage is TRBV7-9 and J usage is TRBJ2-3, with TRBD1 matching over 9 bases. Germline V gene sequence: CDR1 SEHNR, CDR2 FQNEAQ (reference sequence). This CDR3 contains 12 residues. The V gene end was trimmed by 4 bases and the J gene end by 13 bases; junction bases not matched to a gene: 6. The CDR3 DNA follows: TGTGCCAGCAGCTGGGATGGGACAGGGAAGTATTTT. This codes for CASSWDGTGKYF.

The V gene is TRBV29-1, the J gene TRBJ1-1; D gene unclear. CDR1 SQVTM and CDR2 ANQGSEA come from the germline V gene. Between the trimmed V and J ends, which lost 4 bases and 11 bases, there was a span of 23 bases. The CDR3 is made up of 14 amino acids. The CDR3, as DNA: TGCAGCGTTGGGGCCACGAGCTCCCGCGGGCCGGCTTTCTTT. Its translation: CSVGATSSRGPAFF. Complete variable domain (other parts from reference TRBV29-1 and TRBJ1-1): SAVISQKPSRDICQRGTSLTIQCQVDSQVTMMFWYRQQPGQSLTLIATANQGSEATYESGFVIDKFPISRPNLTFSTLTVSNMSPEDSSIYLCSVGATSSRGPAFFGQGTRLTVV.

This clone was counted a few times. The V call is TRBV9, the J call TRBJ2-5; D unclear. V lost 3 bases and J 2 bases, leaving 8 bases between the germline ends. The CDR3 totals 13 residues. CDR1 is SGDLS and CDR2 is YYNGEE in the germline V gene. The CDR3 nucleotides are TGTGCCAGCAGCGGTGGTGGGCAAGAGACCCAGTACTTC. Its translation: CASSGGGQETQYF.

This rearrangement joins TRBV19 to TRBJ1-2; possibly TRBD1 for D (5 bases). V was trimmed by 3 bases and J by 8 bases, leaving 10 bases between them. The germline gives CDR1 LNHDA, CDR2 SQIVND (reference sequence). The CDR3 length is 12 residues. CDR3 nucleotide sequence: TGTGCCAGTAGTATTGGGGACCGCGGCTACACCTTC. Encoded protein: CASSIGDRGYTF.

The chain employs TRBV29-1 and TRBJ2-6; the D call may be TRBD1 or TRBD2 (5 bases each). Trimming stripped 7 bases from V and 0 bases from J, with 16 bases between. This CDR3 has 16 residues. CDR1 SQVTM and CDR2 ANQGSEA come from the germline V gene. Here the CDR3 reads CSASRDVDSGANVLTF. The CDR3 nucleotides are TGCAGCGCCTCAAGGGACGTTGACTCTGGGGCCAACGTCCTGACTTTC.

The table lists this clone with a count of one. The V gene is TRBV19, the J gene TRBJ2-3; possibly TRBD2 for D (5 bases). The CDR3 loop spans 13 amino acids. Trimming pared 5 bases from V and 6 bases from J, leaving 12 bases between. Per germline, CDR1 LNHDA and CDR2 SQIVND (reference sequence). CDR3 sequence reads: CASSRIGVDTQYF. The CDR3 DNA is TGTGCCAGTAGTCGGATCGGGGTGGATACGCAGTATTTT.

J is TRBJ1-1 and V is TRBV30; maybe TRBD1 (6 bases). Trimming took off 0 bases at V and 7 bases at J, with 12 bases between the two ends. The CDR3 runs to 13 residues. CDR1 is GTSNPN, CDR2 SVGIG, per germline (reference sequence). The DNA for the CDR3 is TGTGCCTGGAGTGTGGGGCAGGGGAGTGAAGCTTTCTTT. Amino acids: CAWSVGQGSEAFF.

V is TRBV19 and J is TRBJ2-5; 7 positions match TRBD2. This CDR3 comprises 14 residues. Unmatched junction bases numbered 4, after V lost 5 bases and J lost 1 base. Germline values: CDR1 LNHDA, CDR2 SQIVND (reference sequence). The CDR3 region has the DNA TGTGCCAGTAGTCCGGGACTATCCCAAGAGACCCAGTACTTC. It translates to CASSPGLSQETQYF.

This rearrangement joins TRBV4-3 to TRBJ2-7, with unresolved D. In germline, CDR1 is LGHNA, CDR2 YSLEER. This CDR3 has 15 amino acids. Trimming took 3 bases from V and 4 from J, leaving 16 bases between them. The CDR3 bases are TGCGCCAGCAGCCATTTAAATACCGAATCATACGAGCAGTACTTC. Its protein is CASSHLNTESYEQYF.

The rearrangement uses TRBV20-1 and TRBJ2-3; no firm D call. Per germline, CDR1 DFQATT and CDR2 SNEGSKA (reference sequence). The CDR3 spans 10 residues. Trimming took 5 bases from V and 7 from J, leaving 7 bases between them. CDR3 sequence: CSALSNTQYF. For the CDR3, the DNA is TGCAGTGCTCTATCGAATACGCAGTATTTT.

This clone was seen only once. The gene calls are TRBV2 and TRBJ1-1, with a weak D call TRBD1 (5 bases). Per the germline V gene, CDR1 is SNHLY and CDR2 is FYNNEI. Trimming removed 4 bases at V and 0 bases at J, with 15 bases between. The CDR3 sequence is 16 residues long. CDR3 protein: CASSGGDSRMNTEAFF. The CDR3 DNA follows: TGTGCCAGCAGTGGGGGGGATTCCCGCATGAACACTGAAGCTTTCTTT.

This rearrangement joins TRBV6-5 to TRBJ1-5; 11 positions match TRBD1. The germline gives CDR1 MNHEY, CDR2 SVGAGI. Losses at the gene ends were 4 bases for V and 7 bases for J; bases not matched to a gene: 3. The CDR3 runs 14 residues. This CDR3 is CASSWDRGGQPQHF. As DNA, the CDR3 is TGTGCCAGCAGTTGGGACAGGGGGGGCCAGCCCCAGCATTTT.

This clone was detected a few times. The chain joins TRBV6-5 to TRBJ2-7; D could derive from TRBD1 or TRBD2 (5 bases each). Germline V gene sequence: CDR1 MNHEY, CDR2 SVGAGI. The CDR3 sequence is 13 residues long. Trimming removed 6 bases at V and 2 bases at J, with 11 bases between. The CDR3 coding sequence is TGTGCCAGCAGCAGGGACGTCCCCTACGAGCAGTACTTC. Its protein is CASSRDVPYEQYF.

The chain uses TRBV5-6 and TRBJ2-1, with D tentatively TRBD1 (6 bases). The CDR3 length is 16 residues. The germline CDR1 and CDR2 sequences are SGHDT and YYEEEE. The V end lost 4 bases, the J end lost 5 bases, and 19 bases lay between the germline ends. The CDR3 nucleotides read TGTGCCAGCAGCGTTCGACTCGGACAGCTAGACAATGAGCAGTTCTTC. Its translation is CASSVRLGQLDNEQFF.